The rows below give T cell receptor beta chains drawn from one sample of a study of blood T cell repertoires in COVID-19. Using immunoSEQ multiplex PCR, the repertoire was profiled, and TCRdb retains in-frame clones only, with some absent. The sample records under 250,000 clones, roughly 86% being singletons. The sequenced material came from peripheral blood. The origin of the receptors is a woman aged 55-70 years who had recovered from COVID-19. Each CDR3 is given with its conserved first and last residue. D genes are given only for firm matches. Part of the rows lack a size; the others show once, few, many or a class for expanded clones.

j_call v_call clone_size d_call cdr3_nt cdr3_aa
TRBJ2-2 TRBV9 . . TGTGCCAGCAGCACAGAGAACACCGGGGAGCTGTTTTTT CASSTENTGELFF
TRBJ1-1 TRBV29-1 many . TGCAGCGTACCACCGGGACAACTGAACACTGAAGCTTTCTTT CSVPPGQLNTEAFF
TRBJ2-5 TRBV7-7 once TRBD2 TGTGCTAGCAGCCCTACTAGCGGGGGGAGGATCCAGTACTTC CASSPTSGGRIQYF
TRBJ2-7 TRBV28 . . TGTGCCAGCAGTGGCCGGACCGGGAACTACGAGCAGTACTTC CASSGRTGNYEQYF
TRBJ2-1 TRBV6-2/TRBV6-3 . TRBD1 TGTGCCAGCAGTTCCCTGGCGCACCGGGACAGGGGGACCAATGAGCAGTTCTTC CASSSLAHRDRGTNEQFF
TRBJ1-1 TRBV28 few TRBD1 TGTGCCAGCAGTCTCACCACAGGGGAACAGGAAGCTTTCTTT CASSLTTGEQEAFF
TRBJ2-1 TRBV5-1 . TRBD2 TGCGCCAGCACTTCTCTTAGCGGGGGGAATTACAATGAGCAGTTCTTC CASTSLSGGNYNEQFF
TRBJ1-2 TRBV19 . . TGTGCCAGTAGTACCCCTATTAGTGAGGGGGTGGGCGGCTACACCTTC CASSTPISEGVGGYTF
TRBJ2-3 TRBV25-1 . TRBD2 TGTGCCAGCAGTTCAAGGACTAGCGCAGATACGCAGTATTTT CASSSRTSADTQYF
TRBJ2-5 TRBV2 . . TGTGCCAGCAGGCTAGCCCGGACCCAGTACTTC CASRLARTQYF
TRBJ2-3 TRBV5-1 . . TGCGCCAGCAGCCCTGGTAGAGTGGGCGGCACAGATACGCAGTATTTT CASSPGRVGGTDTQYF
TRBJ2-5 TRBV7-2 . . TGTGCCAGCAGCTTACCAGGGGGGGAGACCCAGTACTTC CASSLPGGETQYF
TRBJ2-7 TRBV4-2 . . TGTGCCAGCAGCCAAGTTAGCGAGCCGGGGTTTGAGTACTTC CASSQVSEPGFEYF
TRBJ1-1 TRBV18 . . TGTGCCAGCTCACGGGGGGATGTGCGGAACACTGAAGCTTTCTTT CASSRGDVRNTEAFF
TRBJ1-2 TRBV7-8 once TRBD1 TGTGCCAGCAGCATCTACAGGGGGCAGGCTGGCTACACCTTC CASSIYRGQAGYTF
TRBJ2-3 TRBV3-1/TRBV3-2 . TRBD2 TGTGCCAGCAGCCAAGCGCTAGCGGGGGGGGGCAAAGATACGCAGTATTTT CASSQALAGGGKDTQYF
TRBJ2-1 TRBV19 . . TGTGCCAGTAGTATGGGCCGCCCCCCGGGACACTTGGGTGAGCAGTTCTTC CASSMGRPPGHLGEQFF
TRBJ1-2 TRBV20-1 . TRBD1 TGCAGTGCTAGTAACTTACAGGGGGCACGAGGCTACACCTTC CSASNLQGARGYTF
TRBJ2-5 TRBV4-3 . TRBD1 TGCGCCAGCAGCCAGGACAGGGCTCAAGAGACCCAGTACTTC CASSQDRAQETQYF
TRBJ2-7 TRBV7-9 . TRBD1 TGTGCCAGCAGCTTAGTGACAGGGGGCGCGTACGAGCAGTACTTC CASSLVTGGAYEQYF
TRBJ2-1 TRBV4-3 . TRBD1 TGCGCCAGCAGCCAAGGACAGGGAAGTAACTACAATGAGCAGTTCTTC CASSQGQGSNYNEQFF
TRBJ1-3 TRBV5-1 . TRBD1 TGCGCCAGCAGCTGGGGACAGGGGGCCGCTGGAAACACCATATATTTT CASSWGQGAAGNTIYF
TRBJ1-3 TRBV5-1 . TRBD1 TGCGCCAGCAGCTTGGGACAGGGGGTTTACACCATATATTTT CASSLGQGVYTIYF
TRBJ1-2 TRBV20-1 . . TGCAGTGCCCCTAGACAGTTTGGCTACACCTTC CSAPRQFGYTF
TRBJ1-2 TRBV7-3 . . TGTGCCAGCAGTCGCGTAACCGGGGGGACGGGCTACACCTTC CASSRVTGGTGYTF
TRBJ2-2 TRBV14 . TRBD1 TGTGCCAGCAGCCGCTTGACAGGGGTTAACACCGGGGAGCTGTTTTTT CASSRLTGVNTGELFF
TRBJ2-2 TRBV11-2 . . TGTGCCAGCACCCACGTGAGGGCCGGGGAGCTGTTTTTT CASTHVRAGELFF
TRBJ1-1 TRBV29-1 . . TGCAGCGTTGAAGACAGCGGGCGGACTGAAGCTTTCTTT CSVEDSGRTEAFF
TRBJ1-1 TRBV20-1 once . TGCAGTGCCGAGACAGGATGGGAAGCTTTCTTT CSAETGWEAFF
TRBJ2-4 TRBV5-1 . TRBD1 TGCGCCAGCAGCCATACAGGGGGAGCCAAAAACATTCAGTACTTC CASSHTGGAKNIQYF
TRBJ2-1 TRBV28 . TRBD2 TGTGCCACCAACTCCCCGTGGAGGACTAGCGGGGGGAGCTCCTACAATGAGCAGTTCTTC CATNSPWRTSGGSSYNEQFF